A selection of T cell receptor beta chains follows, all from one sample in a study of type 1 regulatory T cells. Using its own MiXCR run on the reads, TCRdb lists one record per CDR3 protein. Of around 69,000 distinct CDR3 sequences listed, 63% are singletons. Their specific antigens are unknown. The sample was cultured T cells, either the whole culture or a sorted T cell fraction (not recorded which). Receptor source: a human donor in good health. Both conserved end residues are part of each CDR3. The order of the fields is clone size, D gene, J gene, V gene, CDR3 protein, CDR3 DNA. The D gene is left open where the match is weak. Clone size is given for some rows only: seen once, a few or many times, or a class if the clone is expanded.

clone size: large; D gene: TRBD1; J gene: TRBJ2-4; V gene: TRBV20-1; CDR3 protein: CSAHKTGGKNIQYF; CDR3 DNA: TGCAGTGCTCATAAGACAGGGGGCAAAAACATTCAGTACTTC
clone size: .; D gene: .; J gene: TRBJ2-3; V gene: TRBV7-9; CDR3 protein: CASSLGEGTDTQYF; CDR3 DNA: TGTGCCAGCAGCTTAGGAGAGGGGACAGATACGCAGTATTTT
clone size: .; D gene: .; J gene: TRBJ1-1; V gene: TRBV7-8; CDR3 protein: CASKRGRGRGNGEAFF; CDR3 DNA: TGTGCCAGCAAGCGGGGTAGGGGAAGGGGGAATGGTGAAGCTTTCTTT
clone size: .; D gene: TRBD1; J gene: TRBJ2-5; V gene: TRBV20-1; CDR3 protein: CSVAPPTTGGGETQYF; CDR3 DNA: TGCAGTGTTGCCCCCCCAACGACAGGGGGTGGAGAGACCCAGTACTTC
clone size: .; D gene: .; J gene: TRBJ1-5; V gene: TRBV20-1; CDR3 protein: CSASTDYSNQPQHF; CDR3 DNA: TGCAGTGCTAGTACAGACTATAGCAATCAGCCCCAGCATTTT
clone size: .; D gene: TRBD1; J gene: TRBJ2-5; V gene: TRBV15; CDR3 protein: CATRGLQGLQETQYF; CDR3 DNA: TGTGCCACCCGGGGTCTACAGGGGCTACAAGAGACCCAGTACTTC
clone size: few; D gene: TRBD1; J gene: TRBJ2-7; V gene: TRBV18; CDR3 protein: CASSAPGQGVVYEQYF; CDR3 DNA: TGTGCCAGCTCAGCCCCGGGACAGGGGGTTGTATACGAGCAGTACTTC
clone size: .; D gene: TRBD1; J gene: TRBJ1-5; V gene: TRBV10-3; CDR3 protein: CAISDRGRVPQHF; CDR3 DNA: TGTGCCATCAGTGACAGGGGGAGAGTACCCCAGCATTTT
clone size: .; D gene: .; J gene: TRBJ2-7; V gene: TRBV7-2; CDR3 protein: CASSLGVMGAYEQYF; CDR3 DNA: TGTGCCAGCAGCTTAGGTGTCATGGGAGCCTACGAGCAGTACTTC
clone size: .; D gene: .; J gene: TRBJ2-7; V gene: TRBV4-2; CDR3 protein: CASSQDEGGNPYDEQYF; CDR3 DNA: TGTGCCAGCAGCCAAGATGAGGGCGGGAACCCCTATGACGAGCAGTACTTC
clone size: .; D gene: TRBD2; J gene: TRBJ2-7; V gene: TRBV20-1; CDR3 protein: CSALGTSGLEEQYF; CDR3 DNA: TGCAGTGCTTTGGGGACTAGCGGTCTGGAGGAGCAGTACTTC
clone size: .; D gene: TRBD1; J gene: TRBJ2-3; V gene: TRBV5-1; CDR3 protein: CASRQGSYTDTQYF; CDR3 DNA: TGCGCCAGCAGACAGGGGTCCTACACAGATACGCAGTATTTT
clone size: few; D gene: .; J gene: TRBJ1-1; V gene: TRBV5-1; CDR3 protein: CASSSLLGGGMNTEAFF; CDR3 DNA: TGCGCCAGCAGCTCCCTCCTTGGGGGGGGGATGAACACTGAAGCTTTCTTT
clone size: few; D gene: .; J gene: TRBJ2-5; V gene: TRBV5-1; CDR3 protein: CASSLRGLQETQYF; CDR3 DNA: TGCGCCAGCAGCTTGAGGGGACTCCAAGAGACCCAGTACTTC
clone size: .; D gene: .; J gene: TRBJ2-3; V gene: TRBV20-1; CDR3 protein: CSAPALATRGDNTQYF; CDR3 DNA: TGCAGTGCCCCTGCGCTAGCGACAAGGGGGGACAATACGCAGTATTTT
clone size: .; D gene: TRBD2; J gene: TRBJ2-3; V gene: TRBV4-3; CDR3 protein: CASSQDGSGRIADTQYF; CDR3 DNA: TGCGCCAGCAGCCAAGACGGTAGCGGGAGGATCGCAGATACGCAGTATTTT
clone size: .; D gene: TRBD2; J gene: TRBJ2-4; V gene: TRBV6-1; CDR3 protein: CASSEIRTRGFLTKNIQYF; CDR3 DNA: TGTGCCAGCAGCGAAATCAGGACTAGGGGTTTCCTGACCAAAAACATTCAGTACTTC
clone size: .; D gene: TRBD2; J gene: TRBJ2-1; V gene: TRBV20-1; CDR3 protein: CSARVPAGATMSVFF; CDR3 DNA: TGCAGTGCTAGAGTTCCAGCGGGGGCTACAATGAGTGTGTTCTTC
clone size: few; D gene: .; J gene: TRBJ2-3; V gene: TRBV7-3; CDR3 protein: CASSSRGTDTQYF; CDR3 DNA: TGTGCCAGCAGCTCCCGCGGTACAGATACGCAGTATTTT
clone size: .; D gene: .; J gene: TRBJ2-6; V gene: TRBV7-9; CDR3 protein: CASSLGQISGANVLTF; CDR3 DNA: TGTGCCAGCAGCTTAGGGCAGATTTCTGGGGCCAACGTCCTGACTTTC
clone size: many; D gene: .; J gene: TRBJ1-1; V gene: TRBV28; CDR3 protein: CASSLVLRNTEAFF; CDR3 DNA: TGTGCCAGCAGTTTGGTCCTGCGGAACACTGAAGCTTTCTTT
clone size: few; D gene: .; J gene: TRBJ2-3; V gene: TRBV9; CDR3 protein: CASSVAPHTDTQYF; CDR3 DNA: TGTGCCAGCAGCGTAGCCCCTCACACAGATACGCAGTATTTT
clone size: .; D gene: TRBD2; J gene: TRBJ2-3; V gene: TRBV3-1; CDR3 protein: CASSQTSGRGYTQYF; CDR3 DNA: TGTGCCAGCAGCCAGACTAGCGGGAGAGGTTATACGCAGTATTTT
clone size: few; D gene: TRBD1; J gene: TRBJ2-2; V gene: TRBV19; CDR3 protein: CASSLPVGQGSGELFF; CDR3 DNA: TGTGCCAGTAGTCTTCCGGTGGGACAGGGCAGCGGGGAGCTGTTTTTT
clone size: .; D gene: .; J gene: TRBJ2-7; V gene: TRBV7-2; CDR3 protein: CASSLGGVYEQYF; CDR3 DNA: TGTGCCAGCAGCTTAGGGGGGGTCTACGAGCAGTACTTC
clone size: few; D gene: .; J gene: TRBJ1-2; V gene: TRBV24-1; CDR3 protein: CATSDSILGGNGYTF; CDR3 DNA: TGTGCCACCAGTGATTCCATCTTGGGGGGCAATGGCTACACCTTC
clone size: .; D gene: .; J gene: TRBJ1-2; V gene: TRBV6-5; CDR3 protein: CASSYGGGYTF; CDR3 DNA: TGTGCCAGCAGTTACGGGGGTGGCTACACCTTC
clone size: .; D gene: TRBD2; J gene: TRBJ2-3; V gene: TRBV5-1; CDR3 protein: CASSPGLAGSTDTQYF; CDR3 DNA: TGCGCCAGCAGCCCGGGACTAGCGGGTAGCACAGATACGCAGTATTTT
clone size: few; D gene: TRBD1; J gene: TRBJ1-1; V gene: TRBV7-6; CDR3 protein: CASSFGQGGVNTEAFF; CDR3 DNA: TGTGCCAGCAGCTTCGGACAGGGAGGGGTGAACACTGAAGCTTTCTTT
clone size: .; D gene: .; J gene: TRBJ2-1; V gene: TRBV5-1; CDR3 protein: CASSFGAVEQFF; CDR3 DNA: TGCGCCAGCAGCTTTGGAGCGGTTGAGCAGTTCTTC
clone size: .; D gene: .; J gene: TRBJ2-2; V gene: TRBV6-5; CDR3 protein: CASSYQRDTGELFF; CDR3 DNA: TGTGCCAGCAGTTACCAGCGGGACACCGGGGAGCTGTTTTTT
clone size: .; D gene: TRBD2; J gene: TRBJ2-7; V gene: TRBV7-2; CDR3 protein: CASSSSSGSSYEQYF; CDR3 DNA: TGTGCCAGCAGCTCCTCTAGCGGGAGTAGTTACGAGCAGTACTTC
clone size: .; D gene: .; J gene: TRBJ2-5; V gene: TRBV7-2; CDR3 protein: CASSLALMGETQYF; CDR3 DNA: TGTGCCAGCAGCTTAGCCCTGATGGGGGAGACCCAGTACTTC
clone size: few; D gene: .; J gene: TRBJ2-1; V gene: TRBV7-9; CDR3 protein: CASSNMGVLSYNEQFF; CDR3 DNA: TGTGCCAGCAGTAATATGGGGGTGTTATCTTACAATGAGCAGTTCTTC
clone size: .; D gene: .; J gene: TRBJ2-7; V gene: TRBV12-3/TRBV12-4; CDR3 protein: CASSLGKSYEQYF; CDR3 DNA: TGTGCCAGCAGTTTGGGCAAGTCCTACGAGCAGTACTTC
clone size: .; D gene: .; J gene: TRBJ1-1; V gene: TRBV7-3; CDR3 protein: CASSLRATGGRDTSEAFF; CDR3 DNA: TGTGCCAGCAGCTTAAGGGCTACGGGGGGCCGAGACACGTCTGAAGCTTTCTTT
clone size: .; D gene: .; J gene: TRBJ2-2; V gene: TRBV21-1; CDR3 protein: CASSKARTSGRAFYTGELFF; CDR3 DNA: TGTGCCAGCAGCAAAGCCCGGACTAGCGGGAGGGCCTTTTACACCGGGGAGCTGTTTTTT
clone size: .; D gene: TRBD2; J gene: TRBJ2-6; V gene: TRBV9; CDR3 protein: CASSVGSGRAGGANVLTF; CDR3 DNA: TGTGCCAGCAGCGTAGGTAGCGGGAGGGCCGGTGGGGCCAACGTCCTGACTTTC
clone size: .; D gene: .; J gene: TRBJ2-7; V gene: TRBV6-1; CDR3 protein: CASSYSGRIPYEQYF; CDR3 DNA: TGTGCCAGCAGCTACTCGGGACGGATCCCCTACGAGCAGTACTTC
clone size: .; D gene: .; J gene: TRBJ1-2; V gene: TRBV19; CDR3 protein: CASSTRTGAANYDYTF; CDR3 DNA: TGTGCCAGTAGTACCAGAACAGGTGCTGCTAACTATGACTACACCTTC
clone size: .; D gene: .; J gene: TRBJ1-2; V gene: TRBV4-1; CDR3 protein: CASSQDRRTIHGYTF; CDR3 DNA: TGCGCCAGCAGCCAAGATAGAAGGACAATCCATGGCTACACCTTC
clone size: .; D gene: .; J gene: TRBJ1-2; V gene: TRBV5-1; CDR3 protein: CASSLRRETRIYGYTF; CDR3 DNA: TGCGCCAGCAGCCTCCGTAGAGAGACCAGAATCTATGGCTACACCTTC
clone size: .; D gene: .; J gene: TRBJ2-3; V gene: TRBV2; CDR3 protein: CASSTAERTQYF; CDR3 DNA: TGTGCCAGCAGCACAGCCGAAAGGACGCAGTATTTT
clone size: .; D gene: .; J gene: TRBJ2-5; V gene: TRBV3-1; CDR3 protein: CASSQESSVQETQYF; CDR3 DNA: TGTGCCAGCAGCCAAGAGTCGAGCGTCCAAGAGACCCAGTACTTC
clone size: few; D gene: TRBD2; J gene: TRBJ2-3; V gene: TRBV20-1; CDR3 protein: CSASTSGRLRDTQYF; CDR3 DNA: TGCAGTGCGTCGACTAGCGGGAGATTACGAGATACGCAGTATTTT
clone size: .; D gene: .; J gene: TRBJ1-2; V gene: TRBV15; CDR3 protein: CATSRGQGANRYGYTF; CDR3 DNA: TGTGCCACCAGCAGGGGACAAGGGGCGAATAGATATGGCTACACCTTC
clone size: .; D gene: TRBD1; J gene: TRBJ1-1; V gene: TRBV29-1; CDR3 protein: CSVATGLGPLF; CDR3 DNA: TGCAGCGTCGCGACAGGGCTCGGGCCCCTCTTT
clone size: .; D gene: .; J gene: TRBJ1-1; V gene: TRBV6-1; CDR3 protein: CASSVLGGNTEAFF; CDR3 DNA: TGTGCCAGCAGTGTCCTCGGGGGTAACACTGAAGCTTTCTTT
clone size: .; D gene: TRBD1; J gene: TRBJ1-4; V gene: TRBV12-3/TRBV12-4; CDR3 protein: CASSRQGYNEKLFF; CDR3 DNA: TGTGCCAGCAGCAGACAGGGGTATAATGAAAAACTGTTTTTT
clone size: .; D gene: .; J gene: TRBJ2-6; V gene: TRBV10-3; CDR3 protein: CAISSGRGSGANVLTF; CDR3 DNA: TGTGCCATCAGTAGCGGGCGAGGATCCGGGGCCAACGTCCTGACTTTC
clone size: .; D gene: .; J gene: TRBJ2-1; V gene: TRBV19; CDR3 protein: CASTELGEQFF; CDR3 DNA: TGTGCCAGTACGGAGCTAGGTGAGCAGTTCTTC
clone size: .; D gene: .; J gene: TRBJ2-1; V gene: TRBV14; CDR3 protein: CASSQVILLGVNTNEQFF; CDR3 DNA: TGTGCCAGCAGCCAGGTTATTCTTTTGGGAGTAAACACGAATGAGCAGTTCTTC
clone size: .; D gene: TRBD2; J gene: TRBJ2-2; V gene: TRBV20-1; CDR3 protein: CSARDFRAGGAGELFF; CDR3 DNA: TGCAGTGCTAGAGATTTCCGAGCGGGAGGCGCCGGGGAGCTGTTTTTT
clone size: once; D gene: TRBD1; J gene: TRBJ2-1; V gene: TRBV24-1; CDR3 protein: CATSDLSKGQKYNEQFF; CDR3 DNA: TGTGCCACCAGTGATTTGTCGAAGGGACAGAAATACAATGAGCAGTTCTTC